This T cell receptor (beta chain) was profiled in a study of CD8 T cells in Susac syndrome. Findings of the study overall: The authors acknowledged that their TCR sequencing and HLA analysis involved a relatively small number of individuals.

In germline, CDR1 is SGHRS, CDR2 YFSETQ. V was trimmed by 2 bases and J by 0 bases, leaving 24 bases between them. This CDR3 spans 20 amino acids. TEMRA cells were FACS-enriched, with CD8+ and CD4+ T cells isolated negatively. The RNA, roughly 0.45 to 1 ug, was put through reverse transcription using random hexamers. One entry per CDR3 protein, called by TCRdb with MiXCR from the immunoSEQ multiplex PCR reads. The table has about 190,000 distinct CDR3 sequences, roughly 92% seen once. A single count supports this clonotype. Its antigen is not known. Sample: CD4+ T cells from PBMCs. The V call is TRBV5-1, the J call TRBJ1-3, with D maybe TRBD1 (6 bases). The source is a human donor in good health. This CDR3 reads CASSFGDRKLIRSSGNTIYF. The CDR3 region has the DNA TGCGCCAGCAGCTTCGGCGACAGGAAACTTATACGGAGCTCTGGAAACACCATATATTTT.